This T cell receptor (beta chain) was recorded in a study of T-cell reconstitution after alpha-beta-depleted transplantation in children. For TCRbeta, the library was prepared with unique molecular identifiers. In TCRdb, the PCR reads were re-called with MiXCR into one record per CDR3 protein. In the table there are more than 200,000 distinct CDR3 sequences, about 26% of which are singletons. CDR1 is SQVTM and CDR2 is ANQGSEA in the germline V gene. V was pared by 7 bases and J by 5 bases, with 20 bases between. This CDR3 region has 14 residues. Concerning this clonotype: The antigen is unknown.

Findings of the study overall: Most T-cell counts and diversity one year after the transplant came from T cells that were newly produced. In patients about two months after transplant, alpha-beta T cells reportedly arose from several hundred expanded graft clones. Where some patients showed high TCRbeta diversity at day 60, it came from recipient T cells and thymic progenitors that had survived.

The TCR originated in a girl under 10 years old with Fanconi anemia, due to receive a stem cell transplant. Sample: PBMCs, taken before TCRalphabeta/CD19-depleted stem cell transplant. J is TRBJ2-5 and V is TRBV29-1; either TRBD1 or TRBD2 may fit D (5 bases each). CDR3 DNA sequence: TGCAGCGCCTCCGGAGGCAGGGATTGGGAGACCCAGTACTTC. This translates into CSASGGRDWETQYF.